This T cell receptor (beta chain) was sequenced for a study of cytomegalovirus exposure and HLA in healthy donors. The CDR3 length is 13 residues. Trimming took off 8 bases at V and 4 bases at J, with 11 bases between the two ends. Germline assignment: CDR1 MNHNS and CDR2 SASEGT. With 60 Vbeta and 13 Jbeta primers, the PCR was carried out. Per the authors' pipeline: Later reanalysis found around 74 million unique TCR beta chains, approximately 11 million of them shared. Clones were read by immunoSEQ multiplex PCR, and TCRdb kept only the in-frame ones, dropping some. V, J and clone size reflect that table, while D and trimming were determined from the DNA. The data show about 170,000 clones, 80% seen once.

The chain employs TRBV6-1 and TRBJ2-2; unclear D gene. The sample taken for sequencing was PBMCs. The source of this sequence is a woman aged 45-59 years in good health and CMV-seropositive. CDR3 amino acids: CASGPSGTGELFF. As DNA, the CDR3 is TGTGCCAGCGGCCCTAGTGGCACCGGGGAGCTGTTTTTT.